This entry describes one T cell receptor (beta chain). Antigen unknown. The data originate from a study of cytomegalovirus exposure and HLA in healthy donors. Study observations and caveats: Reported results showed that the classifier diagnosed cytomegalovirus status with high specificity and sensitivity. By HLA locus, TCR association rates varied in a later analysis, with DRB1 showing the most and HLA-C the fewest. Presence/absence analyses assumed roughly uniform sequencing depth across donors, which may not hold. A later analysis associated 16,951 TCR beta sequences with HLA alleles at a 0.05 false discovery rate.

The PCR was carried out with 60 Vbeta primers and 13 Jbeta primers. The method was immunoSEQ multiplex PCR; TCRdb's version includes in-frame clones alone and lacks a portion of them. The sample yields approximately 210,000 clones, 82% seen once. Trimming took 5 bases from V and 3 from J, leaving 13 bases between them. This CDR3 region has 14 residues. Germline loops: CDR1 MNHEY, CDR2 SMNVEV (reference sequence). This clonotype was sampled from a middle-aged man in good health and CMV-seropositive. The chain is built from TRBV27 and TRBJ1-2, with D perhaps matching TRBD1 (6 bases). Sequenced material: PBMCs. As DNA, the CDR3 is TGTGCCAGCAGTCGGGCAGGGGCCGACTATGGCTACACCTTC. Protein sequence: CASSRAGADYGYTF.